A selection of T cell receptor beta chains follows, all from one sample in a study of technical replicates of blood from a handful of donors. Produced via immunoSEQ multiplex PCR; TCRdb's table is partial and in-frame only. The profile shows about 81,000 clones, around four fifths of them singletons. The sequenced material came from PBMCs. These receptors all come from a human donor in good health. Some clones in this sample may be carry-over from other donors' samples. CDR3s include the opening cysteine and the closing phenylalanine or tryptophan. D genes are given only for firm matches. Rows give clone size only sometimes, using once, few, many, or a class for an expanded clone.

V,size,D,J,CDR3,DNA
TRBV5-4,.,TRBD1,TRBJ2-1,CASSSRTGRNEQFF,TGTGCCAGCAGCTCGAGGACAGGGCGAAATGAGCAGTTCTTC
TRBV5-6,.,TRBD1,TRBJ2-1,CASSYGAGGHNEQFF,TGTGCCAGCAGCTATGGGGCAGGGGGCCACAATGAGCAGTTCTTC
TRBV18,.,TRBD1,TRBJ1-2,CASSPPFTGGGYTF,TGTGCCAGCTCACCACCGTTCACAGGGGGTGGCTACACCTTC
TRBV9,.,.,TRBJ2-1,CASSVRPGLDEQFF,TGTGCCAGCAGCGTTCGACCGGGACTCGATGAGCAGTTCTTC
TRBV5-1,.,.,TRBJ2-1,CASSLREFRSYNEQFF,TGCGCCAGCAGCTTAAGGGAGTTTCGCTCCTACAATGAGCAGTTCTTC
TRBV19,.,TRBD1,TRBJ1-2,CASRLRTGTNYGYTF,TGTGCCAGTAGACTTCGGACAGGGACTAACTATGGCTACACCTTC
TRBV7-2,.,TRBD1,TRBJ2-7,CASSWTGVVEQYF,TGTGCCAGCAGCTGGACAGGGGTGGTCGAGCAGTACTTC
TRBV19,.,.,TRBJ1-1,CASRTTQGRSTEAFF,TGTGCCAGTAGAACAACACAGGGTAGGAGCACTGAAGCTTTCTTT
TRBV12-5,.,TRBD2,TRBJ2-1,CASGLVVTSGTQYNEQFF,TGTGCTAGTGGTTTGGTAGTTACTAGCGGTACGCAGTACAATGAGCAGTTCTTC
TRBV28,once,TRBD1,TRBJ1-2,CASSLTGGFGYTF,TGTGCCAGCAGTCTGACAGGGGGCTTCGGCTACACCTTC
TRBV7-2,.,.,TRBJ2-7,CASSLGPYDKQYF,TGTGCCAGCAGCTTAGGGCCGTACGACAAGCAGTACTTC
TRBV6-5,.,TRBD1,TRBJ1-6,CASSYRTGDFNSPLHF,TGTGCCAGCAGTTACAGGACAGGGGATTTTAATTCACCCCTCCACTTT
TRBV29-1,.,.,TRBJ1-3,CSSTGTGNTIYF,TGCAGCTCGACAGGTACTGGAAACACCATATATTTT
TRBV7-2,.,.,TRBJ2-1,CASSLESSYNEQFF,TGTGCCAGCAGCTTAGAGAGCTCCTACAATGAGCAGTTCTTC
TRBV2,.,TRBD2,TRBJ2-3,CASANGAGRAGGTQYF,TGTGCCAGCGCCAACGGAGCGGGAAGAGCAGGAGGTACGCAGTATTTT
TRBV5-8,.,.,TRBJ2-1,CASSLSRGSSYNEQFF,TGTGCCAGCAGCTTGAGTCGGGGGAGCTCCTACAATGAGCAGTTCTTC
TRBV7-2,.,.,TRBJ2-1,CASSLSGGSSYNEQFF,TGTGCCAGCAGCTTATCCGGCGGCAGCTCCTACAATGAGCAGTTCTTC
TRBV9,.,.,TRBJ2-1,CASSEWGGFNYNEQFF,TGTGCCAGCAGTGAATGGGGGGGCTTCAATTACAATGAGCAGTTCTTC